One sample yielded the 20 T cell receptor beta chains listed below, sequenced in a study of CD8 T cells in Susac syndrome. It was with random hexamers that about 0.45 to 1 ug RNA was reverse transcribed. TCRdb re-called the immunoSEQ multiplex PCR reads with MiXCR, one entry per CDR3 protein. The sample lists 160,000 or so distinct CDR3 sequences; around 90% were seen once. Material: CD4+ T cells from PBMCs. The receptors stem from a human donor in good health.

V is TRBV6-4 and J is TRBJ2-1, with 9 bases aligning to TRBD1. Germline CDR1 is MRHNA and CDR2 is SNTAGT. The ends lost 3 bases at V and 8 bases at J; junction bases unmatched: 5. This CDR3 is built from 14 residues. The chain's CDR3 is CASSETGGWDEQFF. In nucleotides, the CDR3 is TGTGCCAGCAGTGAAACAGGGGGCTGGGATGAGCAGTTCTTC.

This chain joins TRBV20-1 and TRBJ2-3; D call uncertain. Trimming removed 0 bases from V and 6 bases from J, with 16 bases in between. Germline V gene lookup returns CDR1 DFQATT and CDR2 SNEGSKA (reference sequence). CDR3 length equals 15 residues. CDR3 sequence reads: CSARDIGPNSDTQYF. The DNA of the CDR3 is TGCAGTGCTAGAGATATTGGGCCCAATAGTGATACGCAGTATTTT.

Here the CDR3 DNA reads TGTGCCAGCAGTGACTGGGGCTATGGCTACACCTTC. This sequence encodes CASSDWGYGYTF. V is TRBV6-4 and J is TRBJ1-2; D gene uncertain. V lost 1 base and J lost 4, with 4 bases in between. Germline lookup yields CDR1 MRHNA and CDR2 SNTAGT. The CDR3 covers 12 residues.

J is TRBJ1-2 and V is TRBV27, with 7 bases aligning to TRBD1. The CDR3 consists of 13 residues. CDR1 and CDR2 (germline): MNHEY, SMNVEV (reference sequence). Trimming took 5 bases from V and 4 from J; bases not matched to a gene: 4. The CDR3 spells CASSKGQIYGYTF. In DNA form, the CDR3 reads TGTGCCAGCAGTAAGGGACAGATCTATGGCTACACCTTC.

This chain uses TRBV5-1 with TRBJ1-2, with a weak D call TRBD1 (6 bases). From germline, CDR1 is SGHRS and CDR2 YFSETQ. The CDR3 contains 14 residues. Deletions cut 0 bases from V and 4 bases from J, with 10 bases between. CDR3 DNA sequence: TGCGCCAGCAGCTTGGGGCAGGGGCCCTATGGCTACACCTTC. It translates to CASSLGQGPYGYTF. Drawing the rest from reference TRBV5-1 and TRBJ1-2, the complete variable domain is KAGVTQTPRYLIKTRGQQVTLSCSPISGHRSVSWYQQTPGQGLQFLFEYFSETQRNKGNFPGRFSGRQFSNSRSEMNVSTLELGDSALYLCASSLGQGPYGYTFGSGTRLTVV.

This chain connects TRBV5-1 to TRBJ2-4; D gene ambiguous. CDR3 length: 12 residues. V was pared by 4 bases and J by 8 bases, with 10 bases between. Germline V lookup: CDR1 SGHRS, CDR2 YFSETQ. CDR3 sequence: CASSPGRDIQYF. The CDR3 nucleotides read TGCGCCAGCAGCCCCGGACGGGACATTCAGTACTTC.

This chain links TRBV5-4 with TRBJ2-3; a weak D match, TRBD1 (5 bases). Trimming removed 1 base at V and 0 bases at J, with 12 bases between. Germline values: CDR1 SGHNT, CDR2 YYREEE (reference sequence). This CDR3 comprises 16 residues. The CDR3 nucleotides are TGTGCCAGCAGCTTGCCTTTTGGGGCTAGCACAGATACGCAGTATTTT. Amino acid sequence: CASSLPFGASTDTQYF.

This chain links TRBV3-1 with TRBJ2-7; D might be TRBD2 (5 bases). The germline V gene encodes CDR1 LGHDT and CDR2 YNNKEL (reference sequence). CDR3 length equals 13 residues. V gave up 1 base and J gave up 6 bases, with 10 bases separating them. CDR3 protein: CASSQGRISEQYF. The CDR3 DNA reads TGTGCCAGCAGCCAAGGGAGGATTAGCGAGCAGTACTTC.

The rearrangement uses TRBV30 and TRBJ1-2, with D possibly matching TRBD1 (5 bases). This CDR3 comprises 13 residues. The V end lost 8 bases, the J end lost 2 bases, and 15 bases lay between the germline ends. In germline, CDR1 is GTSNPN, CDR2 SVGIG (reference sequence). As DNA, the CDR3 is TGTGCCCATAGACGGGGCAGCAACTATGGCTACACCTTC. Translation: CAHRRGSNYGYTF.

V gene TRBV27 combines with J gene TRBJ2-3; D not resolved. Germline V gene lookup returns CDR1 MNHEY and CDR2 SMNVEV (reference sequence). The V end was cut by 2 bases, the J end by 5 bases, with 11 bases between. CDR3 size: 14 residues. CDR3 nucleotides: TGTGCCAGCAGTTTAGGAATTGGAGAAGATACGCAGTATTTT. It codes for CASSLGIGEDTQYF.

The V and J genes are TRBV28 and TRBJ2-1, with 8 bases that match TRBD1. The ends lost 6 bases at V and 5 bases at J; junction bases unmatched: 12. CDR1 and CDR2 (germline): MDHEN, SYDVKM. The CDR3 has 16 amino acids. The CDR3 region is CASRPFGTGVNNEQFF. The CDR3 DNA is TGTGCCAGCAGACCTTTTGGGACAGGTGTAAACAATGAGCAGTTCTTC.

The chain uses TRBV7-8 and TRBJ2-3; D unresolved. The CDR3 is made up of 12 amino acids. Germline assignment: CDR1 SGHVS and CDR2 FQNEAQ. Trimming shortened V by 7 bases and J by 6 bases, and 11 bases separated the two germline ends. CDR3 sequence (DNA): TGTGCCAGCAACCCTTTGGGGGATACGCAGTATTTT. Amino acid sequence: CASNPLGDTQYF.

This chain joins TRBV4-3 and TRBJ1-3, with TRBD1 identical over 8 bases. V lost 1 base, J lost 0 bases, and 2 bases stayed unmatched. The CDR3 is 16 residues long. Per germline, CDR1 LGHNA and CDR2 YSLEER. The CDR3 loop is CASSQGDRGSGNTIYF. The CDR3, as DNA: TGCGCCAGCAGCCAAGGAGACAGGGGCTCTGGAAACACCATATATTTT.

V usage is TRBV30 and J usage is TRBJ2-7; D tentatively fits TRBD1 or TRBD2 (5 bases each). The V gene lost 1 base and the J gene lost 4 bases, with 14 bases spanning the gap. The length of the CDR3 is 14 residues. Germline CDR1 is GTSNPN and CDR2 is SVGIG (reference sequence). The CDR3 bases are TGTGCCTGGAGTGCCTGGGACGGTAGTTACGAGCAGTACTTC. Residues: CAWSAWDGSYEQYF.

The chain employs TRBV6-2 or TRBV6-3 and TRBJ2-1; 8 nucleotides align to TRBD1. The trim removed 2 bases at V and 10 bases at J, leaving 7 bases unmatched. The length of the CDR3 is 14 residues. Germline assignment: CDR1 MNHEY and CDR2 SVGEGT. The CDR3 DNA follows: TGTGCCAGCAGTTACACCCTGGGACAGGCCGAGCAGTTCTTC. It is translated as CASSYTLGQAEQFF.

V is TRBV20-1 and J is TRBJ2-2; D unclear. Germline CDR1 and CDR2: DFQATT and SNEGSKA (reference sequence). The CDR3 consists of 12 residues. With 1 base removed from V and 5 bases from J, the gap between germline ends came to 5 bases. The CDR3 sequence: CSARGRTGELFF. CDR3 in DNA: TGCAGTGCTAGAGGAAGGACCGGGGAGCTGTTTTTT.

This chain links TRBV11-1 with TRBJ2-5; D not resolved. V gave up 1 base and J gave up 9 bases, with 15 bases separating them. CDR3 length: 14 amino acids. CDR1 is SGHAT, CDR2 FQDESV, per germline (reference sequence). CDR3 sequence reads: CASSLGRSIGSQYF. The DNA of the CDR3 is TGTGCCAGCAGCTTAGGACGGTCCATTGGGTCCCAGTACTTC.

The V and J genes are TRBV20-1 and TRBJ2-5; D tentatively reads TRBD1 or TRBD2 (5 bases each). This CDR3 has 12 residues. Germline assignment: CDR1 DFQATT and CDR2 SNEGSKA (reference sequence). V shed 2 bases and J shed 4 bases, with 8 bases lying between them. CDR3 in amino acids: CSARSGAETQYF. The CDR3 bases are TGCAGTGCTAGATCCGGGGCAGAGACCCAGTACTTC.

The V call is TRBV10-1, the J call TRBJ1-1; D gene ambiguous. The CDR3 loop spans 13 amino acids. The germline V gene has CDR1 WNHNN and CDR2 SYGVQD (reference sequence). With 6 bases removed from V and 1 base from J, the gap between germline ends came to 9 bases. CDR3 loop: CASRLAANTEAFF. The CDR3, as DNA: TGCGCCAGCAGATTAGCGGCGAACACTGAAGCTTTCTTT.

This rearrangement joins TRBV5-1 to TRBJ2-7; D is ambiguous. There are 15 residues in the CDR3. CDR1 SGHRS and CDR2 YFSETQ come from the germline V gene. V was shortened by 4 bases and J by 6 bases, with 20 bases between the two germline ends. DNA for the CDR3: TGCGCCAGCAGCCGCGACGGTCCGGGTGCCTCCGAGCAGTACTTC. The encoded protein is CASSRDGPGASEQYF.